This T cell receptor beta chain comes out of a study of spatial heterogeneity in lung cancer (dated by TCRdb to between 2018 and 2021). Regarding the study in general: Beta-chain transcripts were consistently detected in greater numbers than alpha-chain transcripts, which likely reflected higher beta-chain transcript abundance. In the raw uncorrected reads, each unique combination of TCR and UMI appeared on average more than ten times. TCR alpha and beta repertoires were quantitatively compared across multiple tumor regions, matched nontumor lung and blood in non-small cell lung cancer. TCR repertoire features were related to nonsynonymous mutation counts determined by whole-exome sequencing of tumor tissue. At surgery, both alpha and beta chains were TCR-sequenced in about 200 tumor regions, 63 to 65 matched nontumor lung samples and some 60 PBMC samples. Beyond this particular receptor, the publication reports: Additional single-cell paired TCR alpha and beta sequencing was considered necessary to confirm, at a functional level, the hypothesis that regional TCRs recognize regional mutations. Ubiquitous expanded tumor TCRs were detected in blood more often at tumor resection than at routine follow-up.

At least ten counts were recorded for this clonotype. Its antigen is not yet known. It has no much larger one-base neighbor in the sample; base qualities were not kept. The receptor library was made with 5' RACE. Data came from a NextSeq 500. The TCR library protocol attached a unique molecular identifier to each TCR cDNA molecule to allow correction of PCR and sequencing errors. The authors' pipeline ran thus. Decombinator tools were used for TCR identification, UMI-based error correction and CDR3 extraction. Expanded TCRs were defined as those above a frequency of 2 per 1,000, corresponding to the top 1% of the tumor frequency distribution. Each repertoire was subsampled 100 times to 5,000 TCRs, after which Renyi diversity was computed with the R vegan package. To build CDR3 similarity networks, amino acid triplet string-kernel similarity was used, and CDR3s were connected when their pairwise similarity was above 0.82. TCRdb reworked the public reads: Q25 trimming with fastp, MiXCR clone assembly, productive beta chains retained. Each CDR3 protein appears once, grouped with its most common genes and DNA. Clone size and V and J calls follow TCRdb, not the original study. This sample gives 3,500 to 5,500 distinct CDR3 sequences in total; roughly 9.8% of them show up just once. The ten biggest clones cover 46% of the sample.

Per the publication, the time point label means: sample taken at primary tumor resection. TCR sequencing used whole RNA extracted from tumor and nontumor lung tissue, or from cryopreserved PBMC samples, without cell sorting. Donors were about 70 patients with early-stage, untreated non-small cell lung cancer from the lung TRACERx cohort. A patient was chosen for TCR sequencing only when enough RNA was available from at least two tumor regions. Looking up the germline V gene yields CDR1 SGDLS and CDR2 YYNGEE. V is clipped by 0 bases and J by 8 bases, and the sequence between their germline boundaries is 12 bases long. The CDR3 spans 14 residues, from the cysteine through the phenylalanine. This entry keeps only the CDR3 DNA: 42 bases, framed from base 1.

Rearrangement joined TRBV9 to TRBJ2-1, with no D gene named confidently. Sequencing used PBMCs, obtained at surgery. The TCR sequence derives from a male donor with early-stage non-small cell lung cancer. The bases read TGTGCCAGCAGCGTAGGTAGATCTGGCGATGAGCAGTTCTTC. Protein translation: CASSVGRSGDEQFF.